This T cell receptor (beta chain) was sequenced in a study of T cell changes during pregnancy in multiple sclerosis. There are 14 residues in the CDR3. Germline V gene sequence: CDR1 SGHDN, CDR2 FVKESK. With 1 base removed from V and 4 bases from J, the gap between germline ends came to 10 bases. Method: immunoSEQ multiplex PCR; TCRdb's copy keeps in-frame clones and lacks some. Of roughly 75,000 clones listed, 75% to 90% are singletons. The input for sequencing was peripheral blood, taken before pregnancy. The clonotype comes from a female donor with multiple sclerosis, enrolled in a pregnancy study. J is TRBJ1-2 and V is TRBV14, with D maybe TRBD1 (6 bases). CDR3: CASSQVQGSYGYTF. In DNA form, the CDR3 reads TGTGCCAGCAGCCAAGTACAGGGTTCCTATGGCTACACCTTC.